Shown below are 21 T cell receptor beta chains from a single sample sequenced in a study of T cell responses to AZD1222 COVID-19 vaccine. The table came from immunoSEQ multiplex PCR; TCRdb's copy has only in-frame clones and leaves some out. The sample lists 240,000 or so clones, approximately 93% occurring once. Material: peripheral blood, obtained on day 0 of AZD1222 vaccination. The receptors shown here come from an adult in good health.

The V call is TRBV7-9, the J call TRBJ2-6, with D hard to call. Trimming cost V 1 base and J 0 bases, with 4 bases left between them. This CDR3 has 15 amino acids. From germline, CDR1 is SEHNR and CDR2 FQNEAQ (reference sequence). The CDR3 coding sequence is TGTGCCAGCAGCTTAGGCAGCTCTGGGGCCAACGTCCTGACTTTC. This sequence encodes CASSLGSSGANVLTF.

The chain joins TRBV7-9 to TRBJ1-2; tentatively, D is TRBD1 (5 bases). CDR3 size: 17 residues. V was pared by 2 bases and J by 4 bases, with 20 bases between. Germline values: CDR1 SEHNR, CDR2 FQNEAQ (reference sequence). CDR3 DNA sequence: TGTGCCAGCAGCTTAACCAGGAGTGGGGACTGGGGCTATGGCTACACCTTC. It encodes CASSLTRSGDWGYGYTF.

V usage is TRBV2 and J usage is TRBJ1-2; TRBD1 matches at 9 bases. CDR3 length equals 13 residues. CDR1 SNHLY and CDR2 FYNNEI come from the germline V gene. V was clipped by 7 bases and J by 10 bases; unmatched bases: 10. CDR3 nucleotide sequence: TGTGCCAGCATTCTGGAGGGACAGGGTGACTACACCTTC. It encodes CASILEGQGDYTF. The full variable domain, in which reference TRBV2 and TRBJ1-2 provide the parts outside the CDR3, is EPEVTQTPSHQVTQMGQEVILRCVPISNHLYFYWYRQILGQKVEFLVSFYNNEISEKSEIFDDQFSVERPDGSNFTLKIRSTKLEDSAMYFCASILEGQGDYTFGSGTRLTVV.

The chain is built from TRBV3-1 (or the pseudogene TRBV3-2) and TRBJ2-7; the match to TRBD1 covers 7 bases. Per germline, CDR1 LGHDT and CDR2 YNNKEL (reference sequence). Unmatched junction bases numbered 5, after V lost 1 base and J lost 2 bases. There are 15 residues in the CDR3. The CDR3 sequence is CASSQGTQGPYEQYF. CDR3 in DNA: TGTGCCAGCAGCCAAGGGACACAGGGGCCCTACGAGCAGTACTTC.

The V call is TRBV5-5, the J call TRBJ2-2, with D hard to call. Trimming took off 4 bases at V and 6 bases at J, with 10 bases between the two ends. This CDR3 contains 13 residues. CDR1 SGHKS and CDR2 YYEKEE come from the germline V gene (reference sequence). In nucleotides, the CDR3 is TGTGCCAGCAGCCCCTTTGAGGCCGGGGAGCTGTTTTTT. Its translation: CASSPFEAGELFF.

This chain uses TRBV19 with TRBJ1-5; D is ambiguous. The CDR3 covers 18 residues. The germline V and J ends were trimmed by 3 bases and 3 bases, with 21 bases remaining between them. CDR1 is LNHDA, CDR2 SQIVND, per germline (reference sequence). CDR3 sequence: CASSMIGHRQNPNQPQHF. In DNA, the CDR3 is TGTGCCAGTAGTATGATCGGCCACAGACAAAACCCCAATCAGCCCCAGCATTTT. Full variable domain (outside the CDR3, taken from reference TRBV19 and TRBJ1-5): DGGITQSPKYLFRKEGQNVTLSCEQNLNHDAMYWYRQDPGQGLRLIYYSQIVNDFQKGDIAEGYSVSREKKESFPLTVTSAQKNPTAFYLCASSMIGHRQNPNQPQHFGDGTRLSIL.

CDR3 in DNA: TGTGCCAGCAGTGCGGACAGGAGCGAGCAGTACTTC. Residues: CASSADRSEQYF. The chain couples TRBV2 to TRBJ2-7; 7 nucleotides agree with TRBD1. Germline V gives CDR1 SNHLY, CDR2 FYNNEI. V was clipped by 4 bases and J by 6 bases; unmatched bases: 3. The CDR3 has 12 amino acids. Full variable domain (outside the CDR3, taken from reference TRBV2 and TRBJ2-7): EPEVTQTPSHQVTQMGQEVILRCVPISNHLYFYWYRQILGQKVEFLVSFYNNEISEKSEIFDDQFSVERPDGSNFTLKIRSTKLEDSAMYFCASSADRSEQYFGPGTRLTVT.

The genes are TRBV5-6 and TRBJ2-7; 8 bases fit TRBD2. Unmatched junction bases numbered 6, after V lost 4 bases and J lost 0 bases. CDR3 size: 15 residues. From germline, CDR1 is SGHDT and CDR2 YYEEEE. For the CDR3, the DNA is TGTGCCAGCAGCCCGGGGGGGATGCTCTCCTACGAGCAGTACTTC. Its protein is CASSPGGMLSYEQYF.

The chain combines TRBV2 with TRBJ1-5; no definite D call. This CDR3 is 15 amino acids long. Trimming removed 3 bases at V and 4 bases at J, with 13 bases between. The germline gives CDR1 SNHLY, CDR2 FYNNEI. CDR3 region: CASSELGRPNQPQHF. Here the CDR3 DNA reads TGTGCCAGCAGTGAGCTCGGCAGGCCAAATCAGCCCCAGCATTTT.

The chain employs TRBV28 and TRBJ2-2; D might be TRBD1 or TRBD2, each matching 5 bases. Trimming removed 4 bases from V and 6 bases from J, with 27 bases in between. Germline values: CDR1 MDHEN, CDR2 SYDVKM. There are 19 residues in the CDR3. The CDR3: CASSSFATGSGKGAGELFF. The CDR3 nucleotides read TGTGCCAGCAGTTCCTTCGCGACGGGATCAGGGAAGGGAGCCGGGGAGCTGTTTTTT.

This chain joins TRBV18 and TRBJ1-1; D is perhaps TRBD1 (5 bases). V lost 6 bases and J 4 bases, leaving 15 bases between the germline ends. CDR3 length: 14 amino acids. Germline V gene sequence: CDR1 KGHSH, CDR2 LQKENI. CDR3 sequence: CASSQGKTGTEAFF. The CDR3 DNA sequence: TGTGCCAGCTCCCAGGGAAAAACGGGCACTGAAGCTTTCTTT.

This clone was detected once. V and J are TRBV15 and TRBJ1-6, with D perhaps TRBD1 (5 bases). Germline CDR1 and CDR2: LNHNV and YYDKDF (reference sequence). The CDR3 is 17 amino acids. Trimming removed 1 base from V and 0 bases from J, with 10 bases in between. Written as DNA, the CDR3 is TGTGCCACCAGCAGAGCTCCCGGGGGCTCCTATAATTCACCCCTCCACTTT. It yields the protein CATSRAPGGSYNSPLHF. Filled out from reference TRBV15 and TRBJ1-6, the complete variable domain reads DAMVIQNPRYQVTQFGKPVTLSCSQTLNHNVMYWYQQKSSQAPKLLFHYYDKDFNNEADTPDNFQSRRPNTSFCFLDIRSPGLGDTAMYLCATSRAPGGSYNSPLHFGNGTRLTVT.

The chain has TRBV7-3 and TRBJ2-1; D is unresolved. The germline CDR1 and CDR2 sequences are SGHTA and FQGTGA. Trimming pared 3 bases from V and 10 bases from J, leaving 13 bases between. The CDR3 sequence is 13 residues long. In nucleotides, the CDR3 is TGTGCCAGCAGCTTGCCCGGATTACAGGAGCAGTTCTTC. This sequence encodes CASSLPGLQEQFF.

The chain is built from TRBV7-2 and TRBJ2-1; D call uncertain. Looked up from germline, CDR1 is SGHTA and CDR2 is FQGNSA. The ends were cut back, 2 bases at V and 8 bases at J, with 10 bases in the middle. The CDR3 length is 13 residues. CDR3 bases: TGTGCCAGCAGCTTAATCGGAGTGTATGAGCAGTTCTTC. As protein: CASSLIGVYEQFF.

This chain joins TRBV5-1 and TRBJ2-5; 7 bases map to TRBD1. Trimming cost V 2 bases and J 2 bases; bases outside gene matches: 3. The CDR3 runs 14 residues. Germline V gene lookup returns CDR1 SGHRS and CDR2 YFSETQ. In DNA, the CDR3 is TGCGCCAGCAGCTTTCAGGGGGTACAAGAGACCCAGTACTTC. It codes for CASSFQGVQETQYF.

The J gene is TRBJ1-1, the V gene TRBV6-1, with D hard to call. The germline V and J ends were trimmed by 2 bases and 1 base, with 8 bases remaining between them. The CDR3 has 14 amino acids. Germline V gene sequence: CDR1 MNHNS, CDR2 SASEGT. The CDR3 sequence is CASSEWAGNTEAFF. CDR3 bases: TGTGCCAGCAGTGAATGGGCAGGGAACACTGAAGCTTTCTTT.

This clone appeared once. The chain has TRBV7-9 and TRBJ2-3; 11 bases are shared with TRBD2. V shed 3 bases and J 5 bases; nucleotides not matched to a gene: 4. Per the germline V gene, CDR1 is SEHNR and CDR2 is FQNEAQ (reference sequence). CDR3 length equals 15 residues. The CDR3 sequence is CASSLGLAGGDTQYF. In nucleotides, the CDR3 is TGTGCCAGCAGCTTGGGGCTAGCGGGAGGAGATACGCAGTATTTT.

The V gene is TRBV19, the J gene TRBJ2-1; 10 nucleotides agree with TRBD2. V gave up 5 bases and J gave up 6 bases; unmatched junction bases: 4. The CDR3 is 14 amino acids. Germline values: CDR1 LNHDA, CDR2 SQIVND (reference sequence). CDR3 DNA: TGTGCCAGTAGTTCCAGCGGGAGGGCCAATGAGCAGTTCTTC. Translating it yields CASSSSGRANEQFF.

The chain carries TRBV9 and TRBJ1-6; TRBD1 is a possible D gene (5 bases). The length of the CDR3 is 14 residues. Trimming took off 5 bases at V and 5 bases at J, with 11 bases between the two ends. Germline-derived CDR1 and CDR2 are SGDLS and YYNGEE. The CDR3 sequence: CASRQGENNSPLHF. The CDR3 nucleotides read TGTGCCAGCAGGCAGGGCGAAAATAATTCACCCCTCCACTTT.

This chain joins TRBV3-1 (or the pseudogene TRBV3-2) and TRBJ1-3, with D uncertain. Trimming took 5 bases from V and 2 from J, leaving 7 bases between them. Germline CDR1 and CDR2: LGHDT and YNNKEL (reference sequence). The CDR3 runs to 13 residues. As DNA, the CDR3 is TGTGCCAGCAGCTCAAACGCTGGAAACACCATATATTTT. Translated: CASSSNAGNTIYF.

The chain has TRBV9 and TRBJ2-1, with D possibly being TRBD2 (5 bases). The germline gives CDR1 SGDLS, CDR2 YYNGEE. The CDR3 is 16 residues long. V lost 4 bases to trimming and J lost 0 bases, with 14 bases between them. As DNA, the CDR3 is TGTGCCAGCAGCCCGCAGACTATGGGCTCCTACAATGAGCAGTTCTTC. Amino acids: CASSPQTMGSYNEQFF.